This TCR beta chain was recovered during a study of T cells in narcolepsy. Study outcomes and limitations: Blood of same and different patients, but not healthy controls, reportedly held recurring autoreactive clonotypes.

CDR1 is SGHVS and CDR2 is FNYEAQ in the germline V gene. V shed 1 base and J shed 7 bases, with 13 bases lying between them. The CDR3 loop spans 14 amino acids. TCRdb's table, derived via immunoSEQ multiplex PCR, lists solely in-frame clones and lacks some. The table includes about 41,000 clones, about 91% detected once. This clone was seen once. Its matching antigen is unknown. Sequencing was performed on CD45RA- memory CD4+ T cells from PBMCs. V gene TRBV7-6 combines with J gene TRBJ1-2; a weak D match, TRBD1 (5 bases). The TCR comes from a human donor with narcolepsy. CDR3 nucleotide sequence: TGTGCCAGCAGCTTAGAAGCGGGGGAGGGTGGCTACACCTTC. It codes for CASSLEAGEGGYTF.